These 9 T cell receptor beta chains came from one sample sequenced in a study of early T cells in non-severe SARS-CoV-2 infection. From the 5' RACE reads, TCRdb called clonotypes with MiXCR, one entry per CDR3 protein. The sample shows roughly 56,000 distinct CDR3 sequences, over 13% of them seen only once. The sample in question was whole blood, obtained at baseline. Every receptor here comes from an adult who was a healthcare worker with PCR-confirmed SARS-CoV-2 infection or an uninfected control (not recorded which).

V is TRBV29-1 and J is TRBJ2-3, with D perhaps matching TRBD2 (5 bases). CDR3 length equals 11 residues. V was cut by 3 bases and J by 5 bases, with 6 bases left in between. Germline V gene data show CDR1 as SQVTM and CDR2 as ANQGSEA. The CDR3 is CSVERVDTQYF. Written as DNA, the CDR3 is TGCAGCGTTGAGAGGGTAGATACGCAGTATTTT.

This clonotype was observed many times. Here the CDR3 reads CASSFTHPSDGELFF. The CDR3 coding sequence is TGTGCCAGCAGTTTTACTCACCCTAGCGACGGGGAGCTGTTTTTT. The V call is TRBV27, the J call TRBJ2-2, with TRBD2 as a possible D gene (6 bases). Trimming stripped 3 bases from V and 7 bases from J, with 15 bases between. The CDR3 is made up of 15 amino acids. The germline V gene encodes CDR1 MNHEY and CDR2 SMNVEV (reference sequence).

As concerns this clonotype: One end of the junction does not line up with germline, which may come from a read error. The chain is built from TRBV25-1 and TRBJ2-5; no firm D call. The germline V gene encodes CDR1 MGHDK and CDR2 SYGVNS. The CDR3 is made up of 12 amino acids. Here the CDR3 reads CASSDIQGTQYF. The DNA of the CDR3 is TGTGCCAGCAGTGACATTCAAGGGACCCAGTACTTC. The full variable domain, in which reference TRBV25-1 and TRBJ2-5 provide the parts outside the CDR3, is EADIYQTPRYLVIGTGKKITLECSQTMGHDKMYWYQQDPGMELHLIHYSYGVNSTEKGDLSSESTVSRIRTEHFPLTLESARPSHTSQYLCASSDIQGTQYFGPGTRLLVL.

The chain is built from TRBV2 and TRBJ1-4; D remains unclear. CDR1 and CDR2 from the germline V gene are SNHLY and FYNNEI. CDR3 length: 13 residues. Trimming shortened V by 7 bases and J by 1 base, and 7 bases separated the two germline ends. The chain's CDR3 is CASIDGTNEKLFF. CDR3 nucleotides: TGTGCCAGCATTGATGGAACTAATGAAAAACTGTTTTTT.

This clonotype was counted only a few times. The chain links TRBV5-1 to TRBJ2-1; D possibly corresponds to TRBD1 (7 bases). The length of the CDR3 is 17 residues. CDR1 SGHRS and CDR2 YFSETQ come from the germline V gene. V was pared by 4 bases and J by 1 base, with 18 bases between. This CDR3 is CASSVVTGAGSYNEQFF. CDR3 bases: TGCGCCAGCAGCGTAGTCACAGGGGCGGGGTCCTACAATGAGCAGTTCTTC. Based on the CDR3 plus reference TRBV5-1 and TRBJ2-1, the full variable domain is KAGVTQTPRYLIKTRGQQVTLSCSPISGHRSVSWYQQTPGQGLQFLFEYFSETQRNKGNFPGRFSGRQFSNSRSEMNVSTLELGDSALYLCASSVVTGAGSYNEQFFGPGTRLTVL.

This clonotype has just a few counts. This chain links TRBV5-1 with TRBJ2-3, with a tentative D call TRBD1 (5 bases). Trimming removed 4 bases at V and 3 bases at J, with 15 bases between. Germline CDR1 and CDR2: SGHRS and YFSETQ. The CDR3 has 15 amino acids. CDR3 sequence reads: CASSQGDPRTDTQYF. The CDR3 DNA reads TGCGCCAGCAGCCAAGGGGATCCTAGAACAGATACGCAGTATTTT.

This clonotype was recorded a few times. The CDR3 sequence: CSADGTGGLLEQYF. CDR3 nucleotides: TGCAGTGCTGATGGGACAGGGGGCCTGTTGGAGCAGTACTTC. This chain joins TRBV20-1 and TRBJ2-7, with 12 bases matching TRBD1. Germline CDR1 reads DFQATT; CDR2 reads SNEGSKA (reference sequence). V gave up 5 bases and J gave up 7 bases; unmatched junction bases: 9. The CDR3 loop spans 14 amino acids.

V and J are TRBV7-9 and TRBJ1-3; no reliable D call. The germline V gene encodes CDR1 SEHNR and CDR2 FQNEAQ (reference sequence). Trimming cost V 3 bases and J 0 bases, with 15 bases left between them. This CDR3 region has 17 residues. The CDR3 DNA reads TGTGCCAGCAGCTTTATATCTGATCCTTTCTCTGGAAACACCATATATTTT. This gives the protein CASSFISDPFSGNTIYF.

The chain combines TRBV2 with TRBJ1-5, with D possibly TRBD1 on 5 matching bases. Trimming pared 3 bases from V and 0 bases from J, leaving 15 bases between. From germline, CDR1 is SNHLY and CDR2 FYNNEI. There are 17 residues in the CDR3. Here the CDR3 DNA reads TGTGCCAGCAGTGATGAGCATCCGGGACTTAGCAATCAGCCCCAGCATTTT. Translated, it gives CASSDEHPGLSNQPQHF.